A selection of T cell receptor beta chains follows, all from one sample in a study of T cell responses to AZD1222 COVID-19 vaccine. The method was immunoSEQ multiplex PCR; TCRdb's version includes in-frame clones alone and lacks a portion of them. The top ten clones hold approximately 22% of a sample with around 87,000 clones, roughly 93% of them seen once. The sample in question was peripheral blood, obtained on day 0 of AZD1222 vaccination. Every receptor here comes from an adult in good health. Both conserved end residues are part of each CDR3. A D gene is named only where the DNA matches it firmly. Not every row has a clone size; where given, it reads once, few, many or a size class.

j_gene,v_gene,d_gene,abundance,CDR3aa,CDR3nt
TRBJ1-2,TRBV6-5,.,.,CASRFSNYGYTF,TGTGCCAGCAGGTTCTCTAACTATGGCTACACCTTC
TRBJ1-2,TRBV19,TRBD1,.,CASRDRGGCTF,TGTGCCAGTCGTGACAGGGGGGGATGCACCTTC
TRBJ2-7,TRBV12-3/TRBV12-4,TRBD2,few,CASSLSGGYQQYF,TGTGCCAGCAGTTTGAGCGGGGGGTATCAGCAGTACTTC
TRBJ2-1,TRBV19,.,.,CASSIERWYEQFF,TGTGCCAGTAGTATAGAACGGTGGTATGAGCAGTTCTTC
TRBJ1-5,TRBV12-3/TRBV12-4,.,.,CASSIDRNQPQHF,TGTGCCAGCAGCATCGACAGGAATCAGCCCCAGCATTTT
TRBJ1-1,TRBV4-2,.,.,CASSQAEGVTEAFF,TGTGCCAGCAGCCAAGCCGAAGGTGTCACTGAAGCTTTCTTT
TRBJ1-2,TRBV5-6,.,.,CASSLGQDGYGYTF,TGTGCCAGCAGCTTGGGGCAGGATGGCTATGGCTACACCTTC
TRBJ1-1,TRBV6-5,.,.,CASSYSDTEAFF,TGTGCCAGCAGTTACTCGGACACTGAAGCTTTCTTT
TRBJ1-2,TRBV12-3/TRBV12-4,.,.,CASSLSGLTGYTF,TGTGCCAGCAGCCTTTCAGGGCTGACAGGATACACCTTC
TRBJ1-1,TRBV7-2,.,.,CASSLRTSLNTEAFF,TGTGCCAGCAGCTTAAGGACAAGCTTGAACACTGAAGCTTTCTTT
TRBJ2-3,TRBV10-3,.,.,CAISPGTSTDTQYF,TGTGCCATCAGTCCCGGGACTAGCACAGATACGCAGTATTTT
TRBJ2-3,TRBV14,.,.,CASSQIGTLPDTQYF,TGTGCCAGCAGCCAAATTGGGACGTTGCCAGATACGCAGTATTTT
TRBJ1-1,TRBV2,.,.,CASSEDSLNTEAFF,TGTGCCAGCAGTGAAGACTCGTTGAACACTGAAGCTTTCTTT
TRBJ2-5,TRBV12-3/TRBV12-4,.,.,CASSSGLPETQYF,TGTGCCAGCAGTTCCGGTCTGCCTGAGACCCAGTACTTC
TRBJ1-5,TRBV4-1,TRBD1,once,CASSQEGTGGFQPQHF,TGCGCCAGCAGCCAAGAAGGAACAGGGGGCTTTCAGCCCCAGCATTTT
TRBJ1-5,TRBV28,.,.,CASSPRYGNQPQHF,TGTGCCAGCAGTCCCCGGTACGGGAATCAGCCCCAGCATTTT
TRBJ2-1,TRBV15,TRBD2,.,CATRNPTSGGANEQFF,TGTGCCACCAGGAACCCGACTAGCGGGGGGGCAAATGAGCAGTTCTTC
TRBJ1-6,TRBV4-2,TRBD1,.,CASSQVSTGQSNSPLHF,TGTGCCAGCAGCCAAGTCTCCACGGGACAGTCGAATTCACCCCTCCACTTT
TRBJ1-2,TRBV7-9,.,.,CASSPSESYGYTF,TGTGCCAGCAGCCCATCGGAGAGTTATGGCTACACCTTC
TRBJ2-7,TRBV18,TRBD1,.,CASSPGTASYEQYF,TGTGCCAGCTCACCCGGGACAGCATCCTACGAGCAGTACTTC
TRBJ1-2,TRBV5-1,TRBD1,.,CASSLFAGGLDGYTF,TGCGCCAGCAGCTTGTTCGCAGGGGGCTTGGATGGCTACACCTTC
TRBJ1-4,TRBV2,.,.,CGNRRGATNEKLFF,TGTGGGAACAGGAGGGGTGCAACTAATGAAAAACTGTTTTTT
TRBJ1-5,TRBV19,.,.,CASRGGHSQRRNQPQHF,TGTGCCAGTAGGGGAGGACACTCACAGAGGCGCAATCAGCCCCAGCATTTT
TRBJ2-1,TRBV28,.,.,CASSLDINQNEQFF,TGTGCCAGCAGTTTAGATATAAACCAGAATGAGCAGTTCTTC
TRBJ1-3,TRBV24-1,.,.,CATSDLREGNTIYF,TGTGCCACCAGTGATTTGAGGGAGGGAAACACCATATATTTT
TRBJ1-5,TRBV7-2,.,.,CASSSSSLSNQPQHF,TGTGCCAGCAGCTCCTCAAGTTTAAGCAATCAGCCCCAGCATTTT
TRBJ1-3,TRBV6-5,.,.,CASSPTVGNTIYF,TGTGCCAGCAGCCCGACCGTAGGAAACACCATATATTTT
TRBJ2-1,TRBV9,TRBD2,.,CASSGTSGGAQFF,TGTGCCAGCAGTGGGACTAGCGGGGGGGCGCAGTTCTTC
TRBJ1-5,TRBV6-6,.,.,CASDPGNRSNQPQHF,TGTGCCAGCGACCCAGGGAATAGGAGCAATCAGCCCCAGCATTTT
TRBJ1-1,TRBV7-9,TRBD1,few,CASSGRQGHSAEAFF,TGTGCCAGCAGCGGACGACAGGGTCATTCTGCTGAAGCTTTCTTT
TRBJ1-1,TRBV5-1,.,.,CASSFAGTEAFF,TGCGCCAGCAGTTTTGCTGGCACTGAAGCTTTCTTT
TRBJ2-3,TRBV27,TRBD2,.,CASRSMLAAPRATQYF,TGTGCCAGCAGGTCCATGCTAGCGGCGCCCCGGGCTACGCAGTATTTT
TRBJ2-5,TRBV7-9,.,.,CASSLRNPGQETQYF,TGTGCCAGCAGCTTACGCAATCCCGGACAAGAGACCCAGTACTTC
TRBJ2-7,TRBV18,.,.,CASSPRPDYEQYF,TGTGCCAGCTCACCAAGACCCGATTACGAGCAGTACTTC
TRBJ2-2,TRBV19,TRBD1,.,CASSQTGRTGELFF,TGTGCCAGTAGTCAGACAGGGCGCACCGGGGAGCTGTTTTTT
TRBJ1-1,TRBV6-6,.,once,CASGAAYTEAFF,TGTGCCAGCGGGGCGGCTTACACTGAAGCTTTCTTT
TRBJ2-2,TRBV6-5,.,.,CAGGPFFTGELFF,TGTGCCGGGGGTCCCTTTTTCACCGGGGAGCTGTTTTTT
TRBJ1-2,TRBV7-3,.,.,CASSLGLPLANYGYTF,TGTGCCAGCAGCTTAGGGCTACCCCTGGCTAACTATGGCTACACCTTC
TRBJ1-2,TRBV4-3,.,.,CASSQDRGGNYGYTF,TGCGCCAGCAGCCAAGATAGGGGGGGCAACTATGGCTACACCTTC
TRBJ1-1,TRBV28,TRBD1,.,CASSLITGGAVGQAFF,TGTGCCAGCAGTTTAATTACAGGGGGAGCGGTAGGACAAGCTTTCTTT
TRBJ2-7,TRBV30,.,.,CAWRSGLFYEQYF,TGTGCCTGGAGGTCGGGCCTTTTCTACGAGCAGTACTTC
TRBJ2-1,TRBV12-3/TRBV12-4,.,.,CASSLRDEQFF,TGTGCCAGCAGCCTGAGGGATGAGCAGTTCTTC
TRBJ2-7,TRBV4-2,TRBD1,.,CASSQRQGPYEQYF,TGTGCCAGCAGCCAAAGACAGGGGCCCTACGAGCAGTACTTC
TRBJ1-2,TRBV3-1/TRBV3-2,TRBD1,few,CASTPGQVEGGYTF,TGTGCCAGCACCCCCGGACAGGTCGAGGGTGGCTACACCTTC
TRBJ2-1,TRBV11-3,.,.,CASSLTALGYNEQFF,TGTGCCAGCAGCCTGACTGCATTGGGCTACAATGAGCAGTTCTTC
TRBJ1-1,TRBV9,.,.,CASSVVTGGTEAFF,TGTGCCAGCAGCGTAGTAACGGGCGGCACTGAAGCTTTCTTT
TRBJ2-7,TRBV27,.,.,CASSLMGGIYEQYF,TGTGCCAGCAGTTTGATGGGGGGCATTTACGAGCAGTACTTC
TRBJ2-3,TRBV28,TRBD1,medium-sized,CASSFLELGTGQYF,TGTGCCAGCAGTTTTTTGGAATTGGGGACAGGGCAGTATTTT
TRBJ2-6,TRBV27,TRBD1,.,CASSPGQGALGANVLTF,TGTGCCAGCAGTCCGGGACAGGGGGCGCTTGGGGCCAACGTCCTGACTTTC
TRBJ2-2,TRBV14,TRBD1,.,CASSRQGDGELFF,TGTGCCAGCAGCCGGCAGGGGGACGGGGAGCTGTTTTTT
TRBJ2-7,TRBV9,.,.,CASSVQGGEQYF,TGTGCCAGCAGCGTTCAGGGCGGCGAGCAGTACTTC
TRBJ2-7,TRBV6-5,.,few,CASSRGANSYEQYF,TGTGCCAGCAGTAGGGGGGCGAACTCCTACGAGCAGTACTTC
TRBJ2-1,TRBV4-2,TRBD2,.,CASSQDQLAGTIYNEQFF,TGTGCCAGCAGCCAAGATCAACTAGCGGGCACCATCTACAATGAGCAGTTCTTC